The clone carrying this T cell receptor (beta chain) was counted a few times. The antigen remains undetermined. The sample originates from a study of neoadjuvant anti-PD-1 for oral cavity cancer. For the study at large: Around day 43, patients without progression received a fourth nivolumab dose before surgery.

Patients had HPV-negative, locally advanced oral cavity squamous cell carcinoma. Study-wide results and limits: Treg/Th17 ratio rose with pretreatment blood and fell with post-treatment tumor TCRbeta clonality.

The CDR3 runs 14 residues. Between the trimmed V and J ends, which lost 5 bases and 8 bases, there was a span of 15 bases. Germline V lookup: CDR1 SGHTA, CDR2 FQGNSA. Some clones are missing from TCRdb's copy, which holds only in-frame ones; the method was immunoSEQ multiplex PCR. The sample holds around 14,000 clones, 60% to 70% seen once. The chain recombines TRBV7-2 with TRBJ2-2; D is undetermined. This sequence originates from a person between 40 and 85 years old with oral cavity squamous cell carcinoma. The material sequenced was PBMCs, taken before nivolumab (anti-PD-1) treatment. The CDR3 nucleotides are TGTGCCAGCAGCCCGATTGTAAACTTTGGGGAGCTGTTTTTT. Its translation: CASSPIVNFGELFF.